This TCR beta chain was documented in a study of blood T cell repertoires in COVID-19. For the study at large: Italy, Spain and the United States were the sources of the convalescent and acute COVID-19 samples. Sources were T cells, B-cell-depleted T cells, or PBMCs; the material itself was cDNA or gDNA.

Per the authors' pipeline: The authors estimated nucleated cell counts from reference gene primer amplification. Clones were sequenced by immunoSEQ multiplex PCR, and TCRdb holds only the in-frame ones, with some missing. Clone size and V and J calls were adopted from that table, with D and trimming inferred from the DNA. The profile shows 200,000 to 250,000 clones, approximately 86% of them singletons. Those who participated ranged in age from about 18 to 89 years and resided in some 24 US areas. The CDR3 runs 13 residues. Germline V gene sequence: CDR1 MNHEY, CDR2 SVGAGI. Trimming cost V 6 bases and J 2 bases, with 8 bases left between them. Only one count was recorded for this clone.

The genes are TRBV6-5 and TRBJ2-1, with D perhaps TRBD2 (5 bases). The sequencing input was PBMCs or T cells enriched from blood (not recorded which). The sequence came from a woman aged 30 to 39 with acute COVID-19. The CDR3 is CASRIGTYNEQFF. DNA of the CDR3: TGTGCCAGCAGGATCGGGACCTACAATGAGCAGTTCTTC.